The 19 T cell receptor delta chains presented below share a single source sample, sequenced in a study of γδ T cells in repeated Plasmodium falciparum infection. Vgamma9/Vdelta2+ and Vdelta2-negative gammadelta T cells were flow-sorted from PBMC for bulk sequencing. TCRdb fed the multiplex PCR reads to CATT. The sample lists tens of thousands of delta-chain clones; over 0.9% were seen once. The specimen sequenced was gamma-delta T cells from blood. The receptors stem from a pool of human donors (malaria-infected and uninfected, not separated).

A word on this clone: The protein that TCRdb holds for this DNA derives from a much larger clone and differs from the translated DNA at residue 8, which likely indicates a read error; the protein shown here is translated from the DNA. The rearrangement links TRDV2 to TRDJ1, with 8 bases fitting TRDD3. The J gene, not given by TCRdb, was assigned here from a germline match of the nucleotide sequence. The V segment lost 3 bases and the J segment 0 bases; nucleotides outside the gene matches: 20. This CDR3 has 20 residues. Per germline, CDR1 GEAIGNYY and CDR2 EKD. DNA of the CDR3: TGTGCCTGTGACCCGCTCGGAGAGGTTACTGGGGGGTTTTACACCGATAAACTCATCTTT. It yields the protein CACDPLGEVTGGFYTDKLIF.

This clone was found many times. The protein recorded in TCRdb matches a much larger clone and deviates from this DNA's translation at residue 7, suggesting a read error; the protein here is obtained by translating the DNA. The chain uses TRDV2 and TRDJ1, with 10 bases identical to TRDD3. The J gene was not available in TCRdb and was assigned here by matching the DNA to germline segments. Germline V lookup: CDR1 GEAIGNYY, CDR2 EKD. The CDR3 has 18 residues. V lost 0 bases and J lost 0; bases outside the gene matches: 9. CDR3 sequence reads: CACDTPRLGDLYTDKLIF. The DNA for the CDR3 is TGTGCCTGTGACACCCCAAGACTGGGGGATCTGTACACCGATAAACTCATCTTT.

As regards this clone: The translation of this DNA and the TCRdb protein of a much larger clone differ at residue 13, probably owing to a read error; the protein shown here is translated from the DNA. TRDV2 is the V gene, and the J gene was not called; the table's D call, TRDD3, has no DNA check behind it. Germline V gene lookup returns CDR1 GEAIGNYY and CDR2 EKD. This CDR3 is 15 amino acids long. CDR3 nucleotide sequence: TGTGCCTGTGACACCACTGGGGGATACCCACATGCACCCATCTTT. This translates into CACDTTGGYPHAPIF.

This clone was recorded a few times. The protein TCRdb lists belongs to a much larger clone and differs from this DNA's translation at residue 17, which points to a read error; the protein shown is made from the DNA. This sequence joins TRDV1 and TRDJ1; weak D call: TRDD3 (6 bases). This CDR3 contains 18 residues. CDR1 and CDR2 (germline): TSWWSYY, QGS. The CDR3 DNA follows: TGTGCTCTTGGGGAACTAGTTTCCCTCACCGGGGGACGAGATAAACTCACCTTT. Its protein is CALGELVSLTGGRDKLTF.

This clone occurred a few times. A far larger clone differs by one base, so this is likely a read error. Other DNA sequences in this sample translate to the same CDR3. This chain joins TRDV2 and TRDJ3; 12 bases agree with TRDD3. The CDR3 sequence is 21 residues long. The germline V gene encodes CDR1 GEAIGNYY and CDR2 EKD. The CDR3 DNA follows: TGTGCCTGTGACACCGTACTGGGGGATACCTCGATAAACGGGGACACTCGACAGATGTTTTTC. This sequence encodes CACDTVLGDTSINGDTRQMFF.

This clone has ten or more counts. TCRdb has a much larger clone's protein, which differs at residue 4 from the translation of this DNA, likely because of a read error; what is shown is the protein translated from the DNA. The V gene is TRDV2, the J gene TRDJ1, with 8 positions matching TRDD3. V trimming: 5 bases; J trimming: 0 bases; junction bases outside the gene matches: 13. This CDR3 is built from 17 residues. Germline V lookup: CDR1 GEAIGNYY, CDR2 EKD. As DNA, the CDR3 is TGTGCCTGTGGCACTGGGGGGGATTACCGGTACACCGATAAACTCATCTTT. Translating it yields CACGTGGDYRYTDKLIF.

A word on this clone: A far more abundant clone sits one base away, making this likely a read error. Other DNA sequences in this specimen translate into the identical CDR3. The V gene reported is TRDV2; the J gene is uncalled. Per germline, CDR1 GEAIGNYY and CDR2 EKD. The CDR3 contains 15 residues. The CDR3 bases are TGTGCCTGTGACACCATCAGTTCACCTCCCGATAAACTCATCTTC. It is translated as CACDTISSPPDKLIF.

This sequence joins TRDV2 and TRDJ2; 12 positions match TRDD3. TCRdb is silent on the J gene; assignment here came from matching the DNA to germline. CDR1 and CDR2 from the germline V gene are GEAIGNYY and EKD. This CDR3 is 15 amino acids long. V was pared by 9 bases and J by 12 bases, with 16 bases of the junction left unmatched. The CDR3 loop is CAGILGDTHTDKLFF. The CDR3 DNA sequence: TGTGCCGGGATACTGGGGGATACCCACACCGATAAACTCTTCTTT.

Points on this clone: The protein recorded in TCRdb matches a much larger clone and deviates from this DNA's translation at residue 15, suggesting a read error; the protein here is obtained by translating the DNA. No J gene was called, and the V gene is TRDV2; the table's D call TRDD3 went unverified against the DNA. Germline V gene lookup returns CDR1 GEAIGNYY and CDR2 EKD. This CDR3 has 17 residues. The CDR3 reads CACDTGRSTGGYDKPIF. Written as DNA, the CDR3 is TGTGCCTGTGACACCGGGAGGAGTACTGGGGGATACGATAAACCCATCTTT.

With regard to this clone: TCRdb's entry gives the protein of a much larger clone, which mismatches this DNA's translation at residue 6, likely from a read error; the protein reported here is translated from the DNA. This rearrangement joins TRDV2 to TRDJ1; 7 bases are shared with TRDD3. No J gene was available from TCRdb, and it was assigned here by a germline match of the DNA. The CDR3 has 15 amino acids. The J segment lost 4 bases and the V segment lost 1 base, leaving 8 bases of the junction unmatched. The germline V gene encodes CDR1 GEAIGNYY and CDR2 EKD. The CDR3 bases are TGTGCCTGTGACACGAGCTCTGGGGGGATCGATAAACTCATCTTT. It encodes CACDTSSGGIDKLIF.

This clone was counted a few times. The protein held in TCRdb is that of a much larger clone and does not match this DNA's translation at residue 19, likely because of a read error; the protein shown is translated from the DNA. The CDR3 nucleotides read TGTGCTCTTGGGAGATCCCCACCTAGGACTTTCTCTACTGGGATATCCCAGGGTAGACTCATCTTT. Its translation: CALGRSPPRTFSTGISQGRLIF. The chain carries TRDV1 and TRDJ1, with a weak D call TRDD3 (6 bases). TCRdb does not report a J gene; here it was assigned by matching the DNA to germline references. Trimming pared 5 bases from V and 10 bases from J, leaving 44 bases between. Germline-derived CDR1 and CDR2 are TSWWSYY and QGS. The CDR3 is made up of 22 amino acids.

With respect to this clone: TCRdb's listed protein matches a much larger clone and diverges from this DNA's translation at residue 20, likely through a read error; the protein shown comes from the DNA. This chain links TRDV1 with TRDJ1; TRDD3 matches at 8 bases. As TCRdb names no J gene, one was assigned here on the basis of a DNA match to germline. Germline CDR1 TSWWSYY, CDR2 QGS. The CDR3 spans 24 residues. The CDR3 nucleotides read TGTGCTCTTGGGGAACGTCCTGTAACGTGGGGATACCTATTAGGACAACTGTACACCGGTAAACTCATCTTT. Translating it yields CALGERPVTWGYLLGQLYTGKLIF.

A few counts support this clone. A far more abundant clone sits one base away, making this likely a read error. Other DNA sequences in the same sample also yield this CDR3. The chain combines TRDV2 with TRDJ1, with TRDD3 as a possible D gene (5 bases). CDR3 length: 14 residues. V was pared by 3 bases and J by 0 bases, with 10 bases between. Germline lookup yields CDR1 GEAIGNYY and CDR2 EKD. CDR3 amino acids: CACDLMGYTDKLIF. The CDR3 DNA is TGTGCCTGTGACCTAATGGGGTACACCGATAAACTCATCTTT.

A few counts support this clone. The protein held in TCRdb is that of a much larger clone and does not match this DNA's translation at residue 13, likely because of a read error; the protein shown is translated from the DNA. The CDR3 nucleotides are TGTGCCTGTGACACCGTACTGGGAACGAACCTGACAGTACAACTCTTCTTT. This sequence encodes CACDTVLGTNLTVQLFF. The chain couples TRDV2 to TRDJ2; tentatively, D is TRDD3 (6 bases). This CDR3 contains 17 residues. The germline gives CDR1 GEAIGNYY, CDR2 EKD.

Of note for this clone: Given a far larger clone just one base away, this is likely a sequencing read error. The chain combines TRDV1 with TRDJ1; 7 bases match TRDD3. Here the J gene came from matching the DNA to germline, since TCRdb omits it. The germline V gene encodes CDR1 TSWWSYY and CDR2 QGS. This CDR3 is built from 12 residues. CDR3 region: CALGGIPDKLIF. CDR3 nucleotides: TGTGCCCTTGGGGGGATCCCCGATAAACTCATCTTT.

This clone was recorded at least ten times. The mismatch at residue 13 between this DNA's translation and the TCRdb protein of a much larger clone likely reflects a read error; the protein shown is translated from the DNA. The CDR3 DNA reads TGTGCTCTTTGGGAACCCGGCTTACTGGGGGATAAAGCCGATAAACTCATCTTT. Its protein product is CALWEPGLLGDKADKLIF. The rearrangement links TRDV1 to TRDJ1; 11 nucleotides match TRDD3. In germline, CDR1 is TSWWSYY, CDR2 QGS. The CDR3 runs to 18 residues.

This clone has just a few counts. The amino acid sequence in TCRdb belongs to a much larger clone and departs from this DNA's translation at residue 8, likely a sequencing read error; the sequence shown is translated from the DNA. This chain joins TRDV3 and TRDJ1, with D tentatively TRDD3 (6 bases). Trimming cost V 3 bases and J 6 bases, with 20 bases left between them. Per the germline V gene, CDR1 is TVYSNPD and CDR2 is GDNSRS (reference sequence). The CDR3 spans 14 residues. The CDR3 protein is CAFLYTGRGNKLIF. The CDR3 bases are TGTGCCTTCCTATATACTGGGAGGGGTAATAAACTCATCTTT.

This clone turned up a few times. TCRdb's protein for this DNA is that of a much larger clone and differs from the translation at residue 8, likely a read error; the protein shown is the DNA translation. The chain employs TRDV2 and TRDJ1; D may be TRDD3 (5 bases). No J gene is reported in TCRdb; it was inferred here by comparing the DNA with germline. The V end lost 0 bases, the J end lost 1 base, and 20 bases lay between the germline ends. CDR3 length: 18 amino acids. Germline V gene sequence: CDR1 GEAIGNYY, CDR2 EKD. This CDR3 reads CACDTGLRKGLGTDKLIF. DNA of the CDR3: TGTGCCTGTGACACCGGACTGAGGAAGGGTCTGGGCACCGATAAACTCATCTTT.

Notes on this clone: At one end the junction does not follow the germline gene, possibly because of a read error. The chain joins TRDV1 to TRDJ1; TRDD3 might be the D (5 bases). The J gene is absent in TCRdb and was assigned here via DNA matching to germline. In germline, CDR1 is TSWWSYY, CDR2 QGS. The CDR3 is 22 amino acids. CDR3 amino acids: CAWGNGGASCVVHLGYTDKLIF. The CDR3 nucleotides are TGCGCTTGGGGAAACGGTGGGGCCTCCTGCGTGGTACATCTTGGGTACACCGATAAACTCATCTTT.